A selection of T cell receptor beta chains follows, all from one sample in a study of T cell responses to AZD1222 COVID-19 vaccine. Using immunoSEQ multiplex PCR, the repertoire was profiled, and TCRdb retains in-frame clones only, with some absent. Counted here are about 60,000 clones, about 83% occurring once; the ten biggest clones make up around 7.3%. Sequences were derived from peripheral blood, sampled on day 0 of AZD1222 vaccination. The receptors were sampled from an adult in good health. CDR3s include the opening cysteine and the closing phenylalanine or tryptophan. D genes are given only for firm matches. Clone size, where shown, is once, few, many, or a class for clones that have expanded.

d_gene,v_gene,abundance,j_gene,CDR3aa,CDR3nt
NA,TRBV2,once,TRBJ1-2,CASSSDYGYTF,TGTGCCAGTTCGAGTGATTATGGCTACACCTTC
NA,TRBV19,NA,TRBJ2-1,CASTVRANLGNEQFF,TGTGCCAGTACGGTTCGAGCGAACCTCGGGAATGAGCAGTTCTTC
NA,TRBV2,NA,TRBJ1-5,CASRAYSNQPQHF,TGTGCCAGCAGGGCATATAGCAATCAGCCCCAGCATTTT
NA,TRBV29-1,NA,TRBJ2-5,CSVGNRDGETQYF,TGCAGCGTTGGAAACAGGGACGGGGAGACCCAGTACTTC
NA,TRBV5-1,NA,TRBJ2-7,CASSLVAGVKEQYF,TGCGCCAGCAGCTTGGTGGCAGGGGTAAAGGAGCAGTACTTC
NA,TRBV29-1,NA,TRBJ1-1,CSVGGALNTEAFF,TGCAGCGTTGGCGGGGCCCTGAACACTGAAGCTTTCTTT
NA,TRBV10-3,NA,TRBJ1-4,CAISETGNEKLFF,TGTGCCATCAGCGAAACAGGGAATGAAAAACTGTTTTTT
NA,TRBV30,NA,TRBJ2-7,CAWRGEVSYEQYF,TGTGCCTGGAGAGGGGAGGTCTCCTACGAGCAGTACTTC
TRBD1,TRBV4-1,NA,TRBJ1-1,CASTKEGQGSTEAFF,TGCGCCAGCACTAAAGAGGGACAGGGTTCCACTGAAGCTTTCTTT
TRBD1,TRBV24-1,NA,TRBJ2-3,CATSDSIRDSRLGTDTQYF,TGTGCCACCAGTGATTCAATACGGGACAGCCGGCTAGGCACAGATACGCAGTATTTT
TRBD2,TRBV2,NA,TRBJ2-7,CASLAGGAYEQYF,TGTGCCAGTCTAGCGGGGGGTGCCTACGAGCAGTACTTC
NA,TRBV4-3,NA,TRBJ2-1,CASSQDWQGLYNEQFF,TGCGCCAGCAGCCAAGATTGGCAGGGCCTCTACAATGAGCAGTTCTTC
NA,TRBV7-8,few,TRBJ1-5,CASSLGGNNDQPQHF,TGTGCCAGCAGCTTAGGGGGGAATAACGATCAGCCCCAGCATTTT
TRBD1,TRBV9,NA,TRBJ2-1,CASSVGQGNEQFF,TGTGCCAGCAGTGTCGGACAGGGCAATGAGCAGTTCTTC
NA,TRBV7-6,NA,TRBJ1-6,CASSLLLGSPLHF,TGTGCCAGCAGCTTACTCCTAGGGTCACCCCTCCACTTT
NA,TRBV12-1,NA,TRBJ2-3,CASSPPDFIRDTQYF,TGTGCCAGCAGCCCACCGGACTTCATCCGGGATACGCAGTATTTT
NA,TRBV6-5,once,TRBJ1-6,CASSQQGKYNSPLHF,TGTGCCAGCAGTCAACAGGGAAAGTATAATTCACCCCTCCACTTT
NA,TRBV6-5,NA,TRBJ1-1,CASSYNEDTEAFF,TGTGCCAGCAGTTATAACGAGGATACTGAAGCTTTCTTT
NA,TRBV4-2,NA,TRBJ2-2,CASSQEGIRGTGELFF,TGTGCCAGCAGCCAAGAAGGAATACGGGGGACCGGGGAGCTGTTTTTT
NA,TRBV25-1,NA,TRBJ2-7,CASRSKAATYEQYF,TGTGCCAGCAGATCGAAGGCGGCAACCTACGAGCAGTACTTC
NA,TRBV5-1,medium-sized,TRBJ2-5,CASSPELGETQYF,TGCGCCAGCAGCCCGGAGCTGGGCGAGACCCAGTACTTC
NA,TRBV2,NA,TRBJ2-7,CASSQGGRGSYEQYF,TGTGCCAGCAGTCAGGGGGGCCGAGGCTCCTACGAGCAGTACTTC
TRBD1,TRBV5-1,NA,TRBJ2-7,CASSATGQLGEQYF,TGCGCCAGCAGCGCAACGGGACAGCTTGGCGAGCAGTACTTC
NA,TRBV4-3,NA,TRBJ2-1,CASSQEIGEVDEQFF,TGCGCCAGCAGCCAAGAAATAGGGGAAGTGGATGAGCAGTTCTTC
NA,TRBV11-2,NA,TRBJ2-4,CASSFVGVGIPTGIQYF,TGTGCCAGCAGCTTCGTTGGGGTGGGAATCCCAACAGGCATTCAGTACTTC
NA,TRBV4-1,NA,TRBJ2-7,CASSQDAGALREQYF,TGCGCCAGCAGCCAAGATGCCGGGGCTCTACGGGAGCAGTACTTC
NA,TRBV6-5,NA,TRBJ2-3,CASVPGSRTDTQYF,TGTGCCAGCGTGCCGGGGAGCCGCACAGATACGCAGTATTTT
NA,TRBV7-2,NA,TRBJ2-1,CASSLDRDKSYNEQFF,TGTGCCAGCAGCTTAGACCGGGACAAATCCTACAATGAGCAGTTCTTC
NA,TRBV30,few,TRBJ1-2,CAWSGAIQGPNYGYTF,TGTGCCTGGAGTGGGGCTATACAGGGACCCAACTATGGCTACACCTTC
TRBD1,TRBV11-2,NA,TRBJ2-7,CASSRYRGPPYEQYF,TGTGCCAGCAGCCGTTACAGGGGTCCGCCCTACGAGCAGTACTTC
NA,TRBV27,NA,TRBJ2-1,CASSHLPIQDSYNEQFF,TGTGCCAGCAGCCATTTACCGATACAGGACTCCTACAATGAGCAGTTCTTC
TRBD1,TRBV14,NA,TRBJ2-3,CASAPGQSPDTQYF,TGTGCCAGCGCACCGGGACAGTCCCCAGATACGCAGTATTTT
NA,TRBV10-3,many,TRBJ2-5,CAISESRGLETQYF,TGTGCCATCAGTGAGTCTCGGGGGCTGGAGACCCAGTACTTC
TRBD2,TRBV19,once,TRBJ2-5,CASSPLAGGQETQYF,TGTGCCAGTAGTCCACTAGCGGGGGGACAAGAGACCCAGTACTTC
NA,TRBV20-1,NA,TRBJ1-5,CSASQQPQHF,TGCAGTGCTAGTCAGCAGCCCCAGCATTTT
TRBD1,TRBV7-2,NA,TRBJ1-2,CASSPDRGYGYTF,TGTGCCAGCAGCCCCGACAGGGGCTATGGCTACACCTTC
TRBD2,TRBV4-3,NA,TRBJ2-2,CASSQGSGGSVTGELFF,TGCGCCAGCAGCCAAGGTAGCGGGGGGTCAGTCACCGGGGAGCTGTTTTTT
TRBD1,TRBV19,medium-sized,TRBJ1-1,CATGTDMNTEAFF,TGTGCCACGGGGACAGACATGAACACTGAAGCTTTCTTT
NA,TRBV6-6,NA,TRBJ2-5,CASSYLRTEETQYF,TGTGCCAGCAGTTACCTTCGGACAGAAGAGACCCAGTACTTC
NA,TRBV5-4,NA,TRBJ1-2,CASSLSGDHGYTF,TGTGCCAGCAGCTTGTCAGGGGACCATGGCTACACCTTC
NA,TRBV4-1,NA,TRBJ1-1,CASSQDQSGGGTEAFF,TGCGCCAGCAGCCAAGATCAGTCGGGGGGTGGCACTGAAGCTTTCTTT
TRBD1,TRBV6-5,NA,TRBJ1-4,CASRGTGGYEKLFF,TGTGCCAGCAGAGGGACAGGGGGTTATGAAAAACTGTTTTTT
NA,TRBV4-1,NA,TRBJ1-2,CASSQDQTRGAYGYTF,TGCGCCAGCAGCCAAGATCAAACAAGGGGGGCATATGGCTACACCTTC
NA,TRBV29-1,few,TRBJ2-3,CSVVLDPDTQYF,TGCAGCGTTGTCCTCGACCCAGATACGCAGTATTTT
NA,TRBV19,few,TRBJ1-6,CASSLPTGSPGSYNSPLHF,TGTGCCAGTAGTTTGCCTACAGGGTCGCCGGGCTCCTATAATTCACCCCTCCACTTT
TRBD1,TRBV28,NA,TRBJ1-2,CASSWGQLYGYTF,TGTGCCAGCAGTTGGGGACAGCTCTATGGCTACACCTTC
NA,TRBV18,NA,TRBJ1-6,CASSPPGGLYNSPLHF,TGTGCCAGCTCACCACCTGGGGGGTTGTATAATTCACCCCTCCACTTT
NA,TRBV7-2,NA,TRBJ1-1,CASSRWVGTEAFF,TGTGCCAGCAGCCGGTGGGTGGGAACTGAAGCTTTCTTT
TRBD1,TRBV11-2,NA,TRBJ1-2,CASSSRGTGIYYGYTF,TGTGCCAGCAGCTCACGAGGGACAGGGATATACTATGGCTACACCTTC
NA,TRBV29-1,NA,TRBJ1-4,CSVAPRGLTNEKLFF,TGCAGCGTCGCGCCCCGGGGGCTGACTAATGAAAAACTGTTTTTT
NA,TRBV6-5,NA,TRBJ1-2,CASSKRSQGNYGYTF,TGTGCCAGCAGTAAAAGGTCTCAGGGGAACTATGGCTACACCTTC
TRBD2,TRBV6-5,NA,TRBJ2-3,CASSFGGGSTDTQYF,TGTGCCAGCAGTTTTGGGGGGGGGAGCACAGATACGCAGTATTTT
TRBD1,TRBV6-5,NA,TRBJ1-4,CASRRGQGAEKLFF,TGTGCCAGCAGACGAGGACAGGGGGCTGAAAAACTGTTTTTT
NA,TRBV4-1,NA,TRBJ1-2,CASSQTPGNYGYTF,TGCGCCAGCAGCCAAACGCCGGGCAACTATGGCTACACCTTC
NA,TRBV4-1,NA,TRBJ1-1,CASSFRQANTEAFF,TGCGCCAGCAGCTTTCGACAGGCGAACACTGAAGCTTTCTTT
NA,TRBV15,NA,TRBJ2-7,CATSRDPVGYEQYF,TGTGCCACCAGCAGAGACCCGGTAGGCTACGAGCAGTACTTC
TRBD2,TRBV5-5,once,TRBJ2-2,CASSLGAGGRLGELFF,TGTGCCAGCAGCTTGGGAGCGGGGGGCCGCCTCGGGGAGCTGTTTTTT
TRBD2,TRBV28,NA,TRBJ2-7,CASSLLASGGHEQYF,TGTGCCAGCAGTTTACTGGCTAGCGGGGGCCACGAGCAGTACTTC
NA,TRBV7-2,NA,TRBJ2-7,CASSLGSGSPYEQYF,TGTGCCAGCAGCTTAGGGTCAGGGTCTCCCTACGAGCAGTACTTC